Only a few counts were recorded for the clone carrying this TCR beta chain. These data are taken from a study of blood T cell repertoires in COVID-19. Overall study context: Spain, Italy and the United States supplied samples that represented acute and convalescent COVID-19. Sample material is recorded as cDNA or gDNA derived from T cells, B-cell-depleted T cells, or PBMCs.

As originally analysed: Reference gene primer amplification gave nucleated cell count estimates. The repertoire was sequenced with immunoSEQ multiplex PCR; TCRdb's copy has only in-frame clones and lacks some. V, J and clone size are those of that table, while D and trimming were read from the DNA. The top ten hold 3.3% of the sample, which has 240,000 or so clones, 70% to 75% seen once. CDR1 is LGHNA and CDR2 is YNFKEQ in the germline V gene. The CDR3 has 16 residues. Trimming shortened V by 0 bases and J by 7 bases, and 16 bases separated the two germline ends. This TCR was recovered from a woman of 80 years or more with acute or convalescent COVID-19. Input material: peripheral blood. This sequence joins TRBV4-2 and TRBJ1-5, with unresolved D. In nucleotides, the CDR3 is TGTGCCAGCAGCCAAGAAGTGGGAGTATCGAGGCAGCCCCAGCATTTT. It yields the protein CASSQEVGVSRQPQHF.